One and the same sample provided the 10 T cell receptor beta chains below, sequenced in a study of TIL therapy for anti-PD-1-resistant metastatic lung cancer. Time point: pre-treatment sample, taken before nivolumab and TIL therapy. The immunoSEQ assay was v3. The assay was immunoSEQ multiplex PCR, and TCRdb's table has in-frame clones only and misses some. The sample has roughly 60,000 clones; about 70% are singletons. The source was blood, collected at baseline. These receptors all come from a person aged 25 to 80 with non-small cell lung cancer.

CDR3 in DNA: TGTGCCAGCAGCGCCGTGTTCGGGGAGCTGTTTTTT. As protein: CASSAVFGELFF. This chain uses TRBV11-3 with TRBJ2-2; no firm D call. CDR1 and CDR2 from the germline V gene are SGHNT and YENEEA. The CDR3 is made up of 12 amino acids. V shed 5 bases and J shed 7 bases, with 8 bases lying between them.

This clone was picked up a small number of times. The chain couples TRBV4-3 to TRBJ2-6; D unclear. The CDR3 extends over 16 amino acids. CDR1 and CDR2 from the germline V gene are LGHNA and YSLEER. Trimming cost V 0 bases and J 5 bases, with 11 bases left between them. As DNA, the CDR3 is TGCGCCAGCAGCCAAGAATTGCTGAGTCGGGCCAACGTCCTGACTTTC. Its protein product is CASSQELLSRANVLTF.

The V call is TRBV28, the J call TRBJ2-5; the D gene is possibly TRBD2 (6 bases). Germline CDR1 is MDHEN and CDR2 is SYDVKM. V was shortened by 3 bases and J by 5 bases, with 16 bases between the two germline ends. The CDR3 has 15 residues. The CDR3 sequence is CASSFPSEESETQYF. For the CDR3, the DNA is TGTGCCAGCAGTTTTCCTAGCGAAGAAAGTGAGACCCAGTACTTC.

This chain links TRBV4-2 with TRBJ2-3; 9 bases line up with TRBD2. V trimming: 4 bases; J trimming: 2 bases; junction bases outside the gene matches: 16. This CDR3 is built from 19 residues. CDR1 is LGHNA, CDR2 YNFKEQ, per germline. The CDR3 region is CASSRWAGGPGGDTDTQYF. CDR3 nucleotides: TGTGCCAGCAGCCGATGGGCGGGAGGGCCGGGTGGAGACACAGATACGCAGTATTTT.

Only one count was recorded for this clone. The chain is built from TRBV18 and TRBJ2-7; 9 nucleotides match TRBD1. Germline CDR1 KGHSH, CDR2 LQKENI. Losses at the gene ends were 3 bases for V and 3 bases for J; bases not matched to a gene: 6. The length of the CDR3 is 15 residues. DNA for the CDR3: TGTGCCAGCTCACCTGGGCCGGGACAGGGCTACGAGCAGTACTTC. As protein: CASSPGPGQGYEQYF.

The J gene is TRBJ2-2, the V gene TRBV6-5; 7 bases are shared with TRBD2. V shed 2 bases and J 3 bases; nucleotides not matched to a gene: 6. This CDR3 has 16 residues. Per the germline V gene, CDR1 is MNHEY and CDR2 is SVGAGI. In DNA form, the CDR3 reads TGTGCCAGCAGTTACAGCGGGGTTATGGACACCGGGGAGCTGTTTTTT. Residues: CASSYSGVMDTGELFF.

This chain joins TRBV7-2 and TRBJ2-5; 11 nucleotides match TRBD2. The germline V gene has CDR1 SGHTA and CDR2 FQGNSA. Trimming cost V 5 bases and J 9 bases; bases outside gene matches: 11. The CDR3 has 15 residues. The CDR3 nucleotides read TGTGCCAGCAGCCTCGGGACTAGCGGCAAGTCGGCCCAGTACTTC. Residues: CASSLGTSGKSAQYF. The whole variable domain, filled in from reference TRBV7-2 and TRBJ2-5, reads GAGVSQSPSNKVTEKGKDVELRCDPISGHTALYWYRQSLGQGLEFLIYFQGNSAPDKSGLPSDRFSAERTGGSVSTLTIQRTQQEDSAVYLCASSLGTSGKSAQYFGPGTRLLVL.

Notes on this clone: The same CDR3 is also encoded by other DNA sequences in this sample. V usage is TRBV9 and J usage is TRBJ2-5; 11 nucleotides line up with TRBD2. The CDR3 loop spans 17 amino acids. Germline CDR1 and CDR2: SGDLS and YYNGEE. V trimming: 0 bases; J trimming: 2 bases; junction bases outside the gene matches: 6. CDR3: CASSVGGTSGEQETQYF. CDR3 nucleotide sequence: TGTGCCAGCAGCGTAGGGGGGACTAGCGGAGAGCAAGAGACCCAGTACTTC.

The chain's CDR3 is CASSYSPPLNYGYTF. CDR3 bases: TGTGCCAGCAGTTACTCGCCACCGCTCAACTATGGCTACACCTTC. V is TRBV6-5 and J is TRBJ1-2; D gene ambiguous. Trimming removed 0 bases at V and 2 bases at J, with 10 bases between. Germline CDR1 reads MNHEY; CDR2 reads SVGAGI. This CDR3 is 15 amino acids long.

The chain carries TRBV6-4 and TRBJ2-1, with a possible D match to TRBD1 (6 bases). Trimming shortened V by 5 bases and J by 6 bases, and 14 bases separated the two germline ends. CDR1 and CDR2 (germline): MRHNA, SNTAGT. CDR3 length: 14 residues. Written as DNA, the CDR3 is TGTGCCAGCAGTCTTAACGGGGACACCAATGAGCAGTTCTTC. Translating gives CASSLNGDTNEQFF.